These T cell receptor beta chains were read from a single sample in a study of shared clonotypes between healthy human individuals. The protocol was immunoSEQ multiplex PCR, while the TCRdb copy is restricted to in-frame clones and leaves out a portion. Altogether over a million clones are present, 95% to 99% being singletons, with the ten largest covering less than 0.55%. Source material: naive CD4+ T cells sorted from blood. All receptors come from a man aged 30 to 39 in good health. CDR3s include the opening cysteine and the closing phenylalanine or tryptophan. The D gene is left open where the match is weak. Not every row has a clone size; where given, it reads once, few, many or a size class.

J,size,D,V,CDR3,DNA
TRBJ1-1,.,.,TRBV18,CASSRGSGDFDTEAFF,TGTGCCAGCTCAAGGGGGTCAGGGGATTTCGACACTGAAGCTTTCTTT
TRBJ2-1,once,TRBD1,TRBV9,CASSVIPDRGNNEQFF,TGTGCCAGCAGCGTAATCCCGGACAGGGGAAACAATGAGCAGTTCTTC
TRBJ2-3,.,TRBD2,TRBV7-9,CASSSRTSGYTDTQYF,TGTGCCAGCAGCTCACGGACTAGCGGGTACACAGATACGCAGTATTTT
TRBJ2-5,.,.,TRBV29-1,CSVGELARETQYF,TGCAGCGTTGGCGAGCTGGCTCGAGAGACCCAGTACTTC
TRBJ2-3,.,.,TRBV27,CASRNPRVALADTQYF,TGTGCCAGCAGAAACCCAAGAGTAGCTTTGGCAGATACGCAGTATTTT
TRBJ2-5,.,.,TRBV11-2,CASSPLASETQYF,TGTGCCAGCAGCCCCTTGGCCTCAGAGACCCAGTACTTC
TRBJ1-1,.,.,TRBV6-5,CASRLQWANTEAFF,TGTGCCAGCAGGCTACAGTGGGCAAACACTGAAGCTTTCTTT
TRBJ2-3,.,.,TRBV5-1,CASSTHTDTQYF,TGCGCCAGCAGCACCCACACAGATACGCAGTATTTT
TRBJ2-5,.,TRBD2,TRBV19,CASSRLAGVGETQYF,TGTGCCAGTAGTAGACTAGCGGGAGTCGGAGAGACCCAGTACTTC
TRBJ1-5,.,TRBD1,TRBV4-2,CASSQGQGDQPQHF,TGTGCCAGCAGCCAGGGACAGGGAGATCAGCCCCAGCATTTT
TRBJ2-3,.,.,TRBV2,CASIPWARGGTQYF,TGTGCCAGCATTCCTTGGGCTAGGGGGGGTACGCAGTATTTT
TRBJ2-1,once,.,TRBV7-2,CASSGKAHPGAEQFF,TGTGCCAGCAGCGGAAAGGCGCATCCGGGAGCTGAGCAGTTCTTC